One and the same sample provided the 22 T cell receptor beta chains below, sequenced in a study of shared clonotypes between healthy human individuals. Measured with immunoSEQ multiplex PCR; TCRdb has only the in-frame clones, and not every one. The table shows a few million clones, with roughly nine tenths occurring only once. Material: naive CD4+ T cells sorted from blood. Stated subset: CD45RA+ positively selected. The receptors stem from a man younger than 30 in good health.

The chain joins TRBV5-4 to TRBJ1-1; 11 bases line up with TRBD1. The J segment lost 4 bases and the V segment lost 4 bases, leaving 9 bases of the junction unmatched. The V gene's germline CDR1 is SGHNT and CDR2 YYREEE (reference sequence). This CDR3 has 16 amino acids. CDR3 DNA: TGTGCCAGCAGCAAAAGGACAGGGGGCTTTGGCACTGAAGCTTTCTTT. It codes for CASSKRTGGFGTEAFF.

This chain connects TRBV7-6 to TRBJ2-7; D is unclear. Germline V CDR1 and CDR2: SGHVS, FNYEAQ. Between the trimmed V and J ends, which lost 1 base and 3 bases, there was a span of 10 bases. This CDR3 is 14 amino acids long. The DNA for the CDR3 is TGTGCCAGCAGCTTAGATGTAGTAGACTACGAGCAGTACTTC. It is translated as CASSLDVVDYEQYF.

Regarding this clone: At the DNA level, this CDR3 is encoded by other sequences in the same sample as well. The chain joins TRBV5-6 to TRBJ2-3; 8 positions agree with TRBD2. The CDR3 has 14 amino acids. The germline V gene encodes CDR1 SGHDT and CDR2 YYEEEE. V lost 0 bases, J lost 3 bases, and 0 bases stayed unmatched. The DNA of the CDR3 is TGTGCCAGCAGCTTGGGACTAGCGACAGATACGCAGTATTTT. Residues: CASSLGLATDTQYF.

The chain is built from TRBV18 and TRBJ1-1, with TRBD1 matching 7 bases. This CDR3 has 13 amino acids. The germline V gene has CDR1 KGHSH and CDR2 LQKENI. V dropped 4 bases and J dropped 11; count of bases not matched to a gene: 10. As DNA, the CDR3 is TGTGCCAGCTCACTTGACAGGGAAAGGGAGGCTTTCTTT. Translated: CASSLDREREAFF.

This chain joins TRBV7-6 and TRBJ2-3; 10 nucleotides match TRBD2. With V trimmed by 1 base and J by 2 bases, 3 bases remained unmatched. CDR3 length equals 16 residues. Germline values: CDR1 SGHVS, CDR2 FNYEAQ. CDR3 sequence (DNA): TGTGCCAGCAGCTTAGGGACTAGCGGAACCACAGATACGCAGTATTTT. Translating gives CASSLGTSGTTDTQYF.

Concerning this clone itself: The same CDR3 can be traced to other DNA sequences in this sample. The genes are TRBV9 and TRBJ2-1, with TRBD1 matching 10 bases. This CDR3 comprises 15 residues. CDR1 is SGDLS, CDR2 YYNGEE, per germline. J gave up 4 bases and V 0 bases, and 1 base lay outside the gene matches. The CDR3 DNA is TGTGCCAGCAGCGTAGGACAGGGGGCGTACAATGAGCAGTTCTTC. Residues: CASSVGQGAYNEQFF.

For this clone: This sample includes further DNA sequences coding for the same CDR3. The V and J genes are TRBV30 and TRBJ2-1; D not resolved. The CDR3 covers 15 residues. Between the trimmed V and J ends, which lost 1 base and 0 bases, there was a span of 10 bases. The germline V gene encodes CDR1 GTSNPN and CDR2 SVGIG (reference sequence). The CDR3 DNA follows: TGTGCCTGGAGTGGTCAGCTAAGCTCCTACAATGAGCAGTTCTTC. It specifies CAWSGQLSSYNEQFF.

A word on this clone: Distinct nucleotide sequences in the sample also encode this CDR3. In nucleotides, the CDR3 is TGCAGCGTTGATTTGGGTGCAGGTGCTAACTATGGCTACACCTTC. It specifies CSVDLGAGANYGYTF. The gene calls are TRBV29-1 and TRBJ1-2; D is undetermined. Per the germline V gene, CDR1 is SQVTM and CDR2 is ANQGSEA. V lost 3 bases and J 0 bases, leaving 14 bases between the germline ends. The CDR3 contains 15 residues.

The gene calls are TRBV4-1 and TRBJ2-1; 7 bases fit TRBD2. The CDR3 has 16 residues. CDR1 MGHRA and CDR2 YSYEKL come from the germline V gene. V dropped 3 bases and J dropped 4; count of bases not matched to a gene: 9. CDR3: CASSQGTTMLYNEQFF. CDR3 bases: TGCGCCAGCAGCCAGGGGACTACCATGTTGTACAATGAGCAGTTCTTC.

The chain couples TRBV7-9 to TRBJ2-3, with a possible D match to TRBD2 (6 bases). Trimming removed 7 bases at V and 5 bases at J, with 19 bases between. In germline, CDR1 is SEHNR, CDR2 FQNEAQ (reference sequence). This CDR3 has 15 amino acids. As DNA, the CDR3 is TGTGCCAGCACCCAGACAACTCTCGGGGGAGATACGCAGTATTTT. As protein: CASTQTTLGGDTQYF.

This chain connects TRBV5-6 to TRBJ2-7; 9 bases are a match to TRBD1. Germline V lookup: CDR1 SGHDT, CDR2 YYEEEE. This CDR3 region has 17 residues. With V trimmed by 2 bases and J by 7 bases, 16 bases remained unmatched. CDR3 sequence: CASSFLHPGQGRWEQYF. The CDR3 region has the DNA TGTGCCAGCAGCTTTCTACACCCGGGACAGGGACGGTGGGAGCAGTACTTC.

This clone was counted only a few times. The CDR3 reads CASSPRSGISNTGELFF. The CDR3 bases are TGTGCCAGCTCACCACGCAGCGGGATATCGAACACCGGGGAGCTGTTTTTT. This chain uses TRBV18 with TRBJ2-2, with 7 bases lining up with TRBD2. This CDR3 comprises 17 residues. V trimming: 1 base; J trimming: 0 bases; junction bases outside the gene matches: 5. CDR1 and CDR2 from the germline V gene are KGHSH and LQKENI.

The V and J genes are TRBV4-3 and TRBJ1-6; no clear D. Looked up from germline, CDR1 is LGHNA and CDR2 is YSLEER. V shed 4 bases and J shed 7 bases, with 14 bases lying between them. This CDR3 region has 15 residues. The CDR3 region is CASSRNHFGNSPLHF. For the CDR3, the DNA is TGCGCCAGCAGCCGTAACCACTTCGGAAATTCACCCCTCCACTTT.

As regards this clone: At the DNA level, this CDR3 is encoded by other sequences in the same sample as well. V is TRBV27 and J is TRBJ2-6; D not certain. Between the trimmed V and J ends, which lost 0 bases and 2 bases, there was a span of 2 bases. This CDR3 region has 14 residues. Per the germline V gene, CDR1 is MNHEY and CDR2 is SMNVEV (reference sequence). The CDR3 sequence is CASSLSAGANVLTF. CDR3 nucleotides: TGTGCCAGCAGTTTATCGGCTGGGGCCAACGTCCTGACTTTC. Variable domain in full (rest from reference TRBV27 and TRBJ2-6): EAQVTQNPRYLITVTGKKLTVTCSQNMNHEYMSWYRQDPGLGLRQIYYSMNVEVTDKGDVPEGYKVSRKEKRNFPLILESPSPNQTSLYFCASSLSAGANVLTFGAGSRLTVL.

The rearrangement links TRBV6-6 to TRBJ1-3; 9 bases map to TRBD1. The CDR3 sequence is 16 residues long. Germline lookup yields CDR1 MNHNY and CDR2 SVGAGI (reference sequence). Trimming removed 6 bases from V and 0 bases from J; junction bases left unmatched: 6. The CDR3 region is CASSADRGFSGNTIYF. The CDR3 DNA is TGTGCCAGCAGCGCGGACAGGGGTTTCTCTGGAAACACCATATATTTT.

In the case of this clone: Other DNA sequences in this specimen translate into the identical CDR3. V gene TRBV29-1 combines with J gene TRBJ2-3; either TRBD1 or TRBD2 may fit D (6 bases each). The CDR3 is 15 amino acids. Germline V lookup: CDR1 SQVTM, CDR2 ANQGSEA. Trimming took 0 bases from V and 0 from J, leaving 10 bases between them. CDR3 nucleotide sequence: TGCAGCGTTGAAGATCTAGGGGGGAGCACAGATACGCAGTATTTT. Encoded protein: CSVEDLGGSTDTQYF.

V gene TRBV30 combines with J gene TRBJ2-5; TRBD1 agrees at 8 bases. CDR3 length: 15 residues. V trimming: 0 bases; J trimming: 3 bases; junction bases outside the gene matches: 6. From germline, CDR1 is GTSNPN and CDR2 SVGIG (reference sequence). CDR3: CAWSVQGVGKETQYF. The CDR3 DNA follows: TGTGCCTGGAGTGTACAGGGGGTTGGGAAAGAGACCCAGTACTTC.

The rearrangement uses TRBV5-1 and TRBJ2-7, with D tentatively TRBD2 (6 bases). The CDR3 runs to 14 residues. Per germline, CDR1 SGHRS and CDR2 YFSETQ. V gave up 3 bases and J gave up 1 base, with 11 bases separating them. CDR3 sequence reads: CASSSVGTSYEQYF. The CDR3, as DNA: TGCGCCAGCAGCTCCGTAGGGACTTCCTACGAGCAGTACTTC. Using reference TRBV5-1 and TRBJ2-7 for the parts outside the CDR3, the full variable domain is KAGVTQTPRYLIKTRGQQVTLSCSPISGHRSVSWYQQTPGQGLQFLFEYFSETQRNKGNFPGRFSGRQFSNSRSEMNVSTLELGDSALYLCASSSVGTSYEQYFGPGTRLTVT.

This clone was recorded only once. Additional DNA sequences in this sample encode the identical CDR3. The chain has TRBV19 and TRBJ1-4, with unresolved D. Germline V gene sequence: CDR1 LNHDA, CDR2 SQIVND (reference sequence). The CDR3 totals 13 residues. The V end was cut by 8 bases, the J end by 0 bases, with 7 bases between. The DNA for the CDR3 is TGTGCCAGTCGGGGTGCAACTAATGAAAAACTGTTTTTT. Protein product: CASRGATNEKLFF.

This sequence joins TRBV19 and TRBJ2-3; 11 nucleotides match TRBD2. The V segment lost 2 bases and the J segment 8 bases; nucleotides outside the gene matches: 6. The CDR3 covers 15 residues. Germline CDR1 is LNHDA and CDR2 is SQIVND (reference sequence). The CDR3 DNA follows: TGTGCCAGTAGTATATTAGCGGGAGGGTTAAGTACGCAGTATTTT. Its protein product is CASSILAGGLSTQYF.

V gene TRBV28 combines with J gene TRBJ2-3; 9 nucleotides agree with TRBD2. The CDR3 consists of 19 residues. In germline, CDR1 is MDHEN, CDR2 SYDVKM. V shed 6 bases and J 4 bases; nucleotides not matched to a gene: 20. In DNA form, the CDR3 reads TGTGCCAGCAGCCCAAACCCATCAGGCGCGGGGGGGGCAGCAGATACGCAGTATTTT. Amino acids: CASSPNPSGAGGAADTQYF.

The chain couples TRBV7-9 to TRBJ2-7; 8 bases agree with TRBD2. The length of the CDR3 is 16 residues. After removal of 5 bases from V and 0 bases from J, the junction contained 9 bases not matched to a gene. Per germline, CDR1 SEHNR and CDR2 FQNEAQ (reference sequence). CDR3 bases: TGTGCCAGCAGCCCTACTAGCGGAGCTTTCTCCTACGAGCAGTACTTC. This gives the protein CASSPTSGAFSYEQYF.